This entry lists 21 T cell receptor beta chains sequenced from one sample in a study of T cell clonotyping in hematopoietic cell transplantation. Measured with immunoSEQ multiplex PCR; TCRdb has only the in-frame clones, and not every one. The sample comprises approximately 25,000 clones, 95% of which are singletons, and roughly 1.4% rests with the top ten. Specimen: peripheral blood mononuclear cells. All receptors derive from a man aged 50 or older in good health. Some clones in this sample may be carry-over from other donors' samples.

The chain recombines TRBV29-1 with TRBJ1-1; maybe TRBD1 (5 bases). V lost 6 bases, J lost 4 bases, and 12 bases lay in between. The CDR3 is 12 amino acids. Germline CDR1 reads SQVTM; CDR2 reads ANQGSEA. The CDR3 DNA reads TGCAGCGTAAAACGGAGGGGCACTGAAGCTTTCTTT. This sequence encodes CSVKRRGTEAFF. The variable domain in full, with the rest retrieved from reference TRBV29-1 and TRBJ1-1, is SAVISQKPSRDICQRGTSLTIQCQVDSQVTMMFWYRQQPGQSLTLIATANQGSEATYESGFVIDKFPISRPNLTFSTLTVSNMSPEDSSIYLCSVKRRGTEAFFGQGTRLTVV.

The rearrangement joins TRBV5-4 to TRBJ1-1; D is perhaps TRBD1 (5 bases). The CDR3 loop spans 14 amino acids. Germline CDR1 is SGHNT and CDR2 is YYREEE (reference sequence). Trimming stripped 4 bases from V and 2 bases from J, with 12 bases between. This CDR3 is CASSPGARNTEAFF. CDR3 nucleotide sequence: TGTGCCAGCAGCCCCGGGGCAAGAAACACTGAAGCTTTCTTT.

The chain uses TRBV7-9 and TRBJ2-5; D ambiguous. CDR1 SEHNR and CDR2 FQNEAQ come from the germline V gene (reference sequence). V lost 5 bases and J 2 bases, leaving 12 bases between the germline ends. This CDR3 contains 14 residues. DNA for the CDR3: TGTGCCAGCAGCACCAGAAGCAATCAAGAGACCCAGTACTTC. Protein: CASSTRSNQETQYF.

The chain is built from TRBV7-2 and TRBJ2-7; D is perhaps TRBD2 (7 bases). This CDR3 contains 14 residues. V was pared by 3 bases and J by 5 bases, with 14 bases between. Per the germline V gene, CDR1 is SGHTA and CDR2 is FQGNSA. CDR3 protein: CASSFSGGGNEQYF. Written as DNA, the CDR3 is TGTGCCAGCAGCTTCTCGGGGGGCGGCAACGAGCAGTACTTC. Based on the CDR3 plus reference TRBV7-2 and TRBJ2-7, the full variable domain is GAGVSQSPSNKVTEKGKDVELRCDPISGHTALYWYRQSLGQGLEFLIYFQGNSAPDKSGLPSDRFSAERTGGSVSTLTIQRTQQEDSAVYLCASSFSGGGNEQYFGPGTRLTVT.

The chain is built from TRBV2 and TRBJ1-5; TRBD1 might be the D (5 bases). The CDR3 runs 14 residues. The ends were cut back, 8 bases at V and 3 bases at J, with 14 bases in the middle. CDR1 SNHLY and CDR2 FYNNEI come from the germline V gene. DNA of the CDR3: TGTGCCAGCCGGGGCCTTCGGGCCAATCAGCCCCAGCATTTT. This codes for CASRGLRANQPQHF. The variable domain in full, with the rest retrieved from reference TRBV2 and TRBJ1-5, is EPEVTQTPSHQVTQMGQEVILRCVPISNHLYFYWYRQILGQKVEFLVSFYNNEISEKSEIFDDQFSVERPDGSNFTLKIRSTKLEDSAMYFCASRGLRANQPQHFGDGTRLSIL.

This clone came up once. The chain employs TRBV4-2 and TRBJ1-2; tentatively, D is TRBD1 (6 bases). V was trimmed by 1 base and J by 2 bases, leaving 11 bases between them. Germline CDR1 LGHNA, CDR2 YNFKEQ. The CDR3 extends over 15 amino acids. CDR3 amino acids: CASSQAGGGNYGYTF. CDR3 coding DNA: TGTGCCAGCAGCCAAGCGGGAGGGGGGAACTATGGCTACACCTTC.

The chain joins TRBV2 to TRBJ2-2, with 10 bases that match TRBD2. CDR1 is SNHLY, CDR2 FYNNEI, per germline. The CDR3 consists of 16 residues. The V segment lost 6 bases and the J segment 4 bases; nucleotides outside the gene matches: 8. DNA for the CDR3: TGTGCCAGCAGCGCCCTAGCGGGGGTCGGCACCGGGGAGCTGTTTTTT. It codes for CASSALAGVGTGELFF. Combining the CDR3 with reference TRBV2 and TRBJ2-2 gives the whole variable domain EPEVTQTPSHQVTQMGQEVILRCVPISNHLYFYWYRQILGQKVEFLVSFYNNEISEKSEIFDDQFSVERPDGSNFTLKIRSTKLEDSAMYFCASSALAGVGTGELFFGEGSRLTVL.

The V gene is TRBV7-6, the J gene TRBJ2-2; no clear D. V lost 2 bases to trimming and J lost 0 bases, with 13 bases between them. The germline CDR1 and CDR2 sequences are SGHVS and FNYEAQ. The CDR3 runs 17 residues. The CDR3 region is CASSLRSQAPNTGELFF. CDR3 DNA sequence: TGTGCCAGCAGCTTACGAAGTCAGGCCCCGAACACCGGGGAGCTGTTTTTT.

The chain uses TRBV30 and TRBJ1-3, with D unclear. V lost 4 bases and J lost 0, with 7 bases in between. This CDR3 region has 13 residues. Per germline, CDR1 GTSNPN and CDR2 SVGIG (reference sequence). This CDR3 is CAWKFFSGNTIYF. The CDR3 DNA reads as TGTGCCTGGAAGTTCTTCTCTGGAAACACCATATATTTT.

The rearrangement links TRBV6-5 to TRBJ1-6; D remains ambiguous. Germline loops: CDR1 MNHEY, CDR2 SVGAGI. This CDR3 region has 13 residues. V was cut by 2 bases and J by 7 bases, with 6 bases left in between. CDR3 nucleotides: TGTGCCAGCAGTTACGACCCAAATTCACCCCTCCACTTT. Translating it yields CASSYDPNSPLHF.

This sequence joins TRBV4-2 and TRBJ1-2; D ambiguous. The CDR3 length is 14 residues. V was shortened by 2 bases and J by 4 bases, with 11 bases between the two germline ends. CDR1 LGHNA and CDR2 YNFKEQ come from the germline V gene. CDR3 sequence reads: CASSQQALGYGYTF. The DNA of the CDR3 is TGTGCCAGCAGCCAACAGGCTCTCGGCTATGGCTACACCTTC.

V is TRBV29-1 and J is TRBJ1-3; D might be TRBD1 (5 bases). This CDR3 has 13 amino acids. Trimming took 5 bases from V and 6 from J, leaving 14 bases between them. Germline V gives CDR1 SQVTM, CDR2 ANQGSEA. The CDR3 DNA follows: TGCAGCGTTCAGCTCCAGGGCGCAAACACCATATATTTT. It encodes CSVQLQGANTIYF.

The chain links TRBV5-1 to TRBJ1-1, with D unclear. The CDR3 has 13 residues. Trimming stripped 7 bases from V and 1 base from J, with 11 bases between. Looked up from germline, CDR1 is SGHRS and CDR2 is YFSETQ. The DNA of the CDR3 is TGCGCCAGCCGTGTACAACCGAACACTGAAGCTTTCTTT. Amino acids: CASRVQPNTEAFF.

This chain connects TRBV7-9 to TRBJ1-4; 9 bases are a match to TRBD1. V was clipped by 6 bases and J by 7 bases; unmatched bases: 9. The CDR3 covers 15 residues. The germline V gene encodes CDR1 SEHNR and CDR2 FQNEAQ (reference sequence). CDR3 sequence (DNA): TGTGCCAGCAGTGACAAGGGACAGGGATCTGAAAAACTGTTTTTT. Amino acid sequence: CASSDKGQGSEKLFF.

This chain links TRBV18 with TRBJ1-6, with 9 bases lining up with TRBD1. The CDR3 length is 15 residues. The V and J ends lost 3 bases and 6 bases, in that order; junction bases with no gene match: 3. CDR1 is KGHSH, CDR2 LQKENI, per germline. The CDR3 nucleotides are TGTGCCAGCTCACCGGGGACAGGGATTAATTCACCCCTCCACTTT. Amino acids: CASSPGTGINSPLHF.

This CDR3 reads CASRGGDPRVHEQYF. CDR3 sequence (DNA): TGTGCCAGCAGGGGGGGGGACCCGCGGGTCCACGAGCAGTACTTC. The chain has TRBV27 and TRBJ2-7; 7 bases align to TRBD2. CDR1 and CDR2 (germline): MNHEY, SMNVEV (reference sequence). This CDR3 has 15 residues. With V trimmed by 6 bases and J by 5 bases, 13 bases remained unmatched.

The J gene is TRBJ1-1, the V gene TRBV11-2; D is undetermined. Germline V gives CDR1 SGHAT, CDR2 FQNNGV. CDR3 size: 13 residues. V lost 6 bases and J 2 bases, leaving 10 bases between the germline ends. The CDR3 sequence is CASSWVFNTEAFF. DNA for the CDR3: TGTGCCAGCAGTTGGGTTTTCAACACTGAAGCTTTCTTT.

The V gene is TRBV28, the J gene TRBJ2-7; no definite D call. This CDR3 has 17 residues. CDR1 and CDR2 (germline): MDHEN, SYDVKM. Trimming took 5 bases from V and 3 from J, leaving 23 bases between them. The CDR3 region is CASSALGLQDTYYEQYF. The CDR3 DNA sequence: TGTGCCAGCAGTGCCTTGGGCCTTCAAGACACTTACTACGAGCAGTACTTC.

In this sample, this clone turned up once. V usage is TRBV7-2 and J usage is TRBJ2-5; 15 nucleotides align to TRBD2. Germline trimming cut 4 bases from V and 2 bases from J; bases unmatched to any gene: 2. The CDR3 has 16 amino acids. Germline loops: CDR1 SGHTA, CDR2 FQGNSA. For the CDR3, the DNA is TGTGCCAGCAGCTCAGGACTAGCGGGGGGGCAAGAGACCCAGTACTTC. Residues: CASSSGLAGGQETQYF.

The V and J genes are TRBV28 and TRBJ1-1; possible D gene TRBD1, 5 bases. Trimming took 4 bases from V and 0 from J, leaving 18 bases between them. The V gene's germline CDR1 is MDHEN and CDR2 SYDVKM. This CDR3 region has 17 residues. This CDR3 reads CASSSVSGYAMNTEAFF. The CDR3 DNA reads as TGTGCCAGCAGTTCAGTTTCAGGGTACGCCATGAACACTGAAGCTTTCTTT.

Points on this clone: One junction end disagrees with the germline gene, perhaps due to a read error. The chain employs TRBV2 and TRBJ1-2, with a weak D call TRBD1 (6 bases). Germline CDR1 SNHLY, CDR2 FYNNEI. There are 14 residues in the CDR3. The CDR3, as DNA: TGTGCCAGCAGCCGATCCCCTCGGGACACCCCATCCGCCTTC. This sequence encodes CASSRSPRDTPSAF.